This entry lists 18 T cell receptor beta chains sequenced from one sample in a study of shared clonotypes between healthy human individuals. Repertoires were generated with immunoSEQ multiplex PCR, while TCRdb's copy carries only in-frame clones and drops some. This table holds about 590,000 clones, nearly 97% found once. Terminally differentiated effector memory CD45RA+ cells were excluded from the naive CD8 cells, which were CD45RO-negative and positively selected for CCR7. The sequencing sample was made of naive CD8+ T cells sorted from blood. Every receptor here comes from a woman in her twenties or thirties in good health.

This chain joins TRBV27 and TRBJ2-7, with TRBD1 matching 7 bases. The CDR3 consists of 15 residues. Germline V gene data show CDR1 as MNHEY and CDR2 as SMNVEV (reference sequence). The J segment lost 7 bases and the V segment lost 5 bases, leaving 14 bases of the junction unmatched. CDR3: CASSPLTLTGREQYF. Written as DNA, the CDR3 is TGTGCCAGCAGTCCTTTAACCCTGACAGGGCGGGAGCAGTACTTC.

This rearrangement joins TRBV5-4 to TRBJ2-1, with D perhaps matching TRBD2 (6 bases). The CDR3 sequence is 15 residues long. V was trimmed by 2 bases and J by 1 base, leaving 10 bases between them. CDR1 and CDR2 from the germline V gene are SGHNT and YYREEE (reference sequence). The CDR3 here is CASSFKGGSYNEQFF. CDR3 in DNA: TGTGCCAGCAGCTTCAAAGGAGGGTCCTACAATGAGCAGTTCTTC.

The chain uses TRBV9 and TRBJ2-2, with D possibly being TRBD2 (7 bases). Germline values: CDR1 SGDLS, CDR2 YYNGEE. The CDR3 consists of 14 residues. V shed 7 bases and J shed 6 bases, with 16 bases lying between them. The CDR3 nucleotides read TGTGCCAGCGGGGGCGGGAGCTTGGCCGGGGAGCTGTTTTTT. Protein: CASGGGSLAGELFF.

The genes are TRBV5-1 and TRBJ2-2; 13 nucleotides line up with TRBD2. There are 15 residues in the CDR3. Germline-derived CDR1 and CDR2 are SGHRS and YFSETQ. Trimming took 4 bases from V and 6 from J; bases not matched to a gene: 3. The CDR3: CASSLGLAGAGELFF. CDR3 coding DNA: TGCGCCAGCAGCCTAGGACTAGCGGGAGCCGGGGAGCTGTTTTTT.

The V and J genes are TRBV28 and TRBJ1-1; no definite D call. The CDR3 has 13 amino acids. Germline lookup yields CDR1 MDHEN and CDR2 SYDVKM. V was trimmed by 1 base and J by 1 base, leaving 4 bases between them. CDR3 amino acids: CASSLLPNTEAFF. DNA for the CDR3: TGTGCCAGCAGTTTATTGCCGAACACTGAAGCTTTCTTT.

This clone was counted a single time. In the same sample, other DNA sequences code for this CDR3. The chain uses TRBV5-6 and TRBJ2-1; no clear D gene. This CDR3 is built from 13 residues. The V gene lost 2 bases and the J gene lost 0 bases, with 3 bases spanning the gap. Germline lookup yields CDR1 SGHDT and CDR2 YYEEEE. This CDR3 reads CASSLGSYNEQFF. The CDR3 DNA sequence: TGTGCCAGCAGCTTAGGCTCCTACAATGAGCAGTTCTTC.

This rearrangement joins TRBV4-1 to TRBJ1-1, with D perhaps matching TRBD1 (6 bases). CDR1 and CDR2 from the germline V gene are MGHRA and YSYEKL. The CDR3 extends over 14 amino acids. V dropped 0 bases and J dropped 6 bases, with 11 bases sitting between them. CDR3: CASSQETGLPEAFF. The CDR3 DNA sequence: TGCGCCAGCAGCCAAGAAACAGGGTTGCCTGAAGCTTTCTTT.

The sample holds a few counts of this clone. The chain is built from TRBV2 and TRBJ1-1; D may be TRBD1 (5 bases). The germline V and J ends were trimmed by 8 bases and 9 bases, with 13 bases remaining between them. The CDR3 is 11 amino acids. Germline CDR1 and CDR2: SNHLY and FYNNEI. The DNA for the CDR3 is TGTGCCAGCCCCGAGGGGAGGAAAGCTTTCTTT. Translated, it gives CASPEGRKAFF.

This chain joins TRBV11-2 and TRBJ2-3; perhaps TRBD1 as D (6 bases). V was trimmed by 3 bases and J by 1 base, leaving 11 bases between them. Germline CDR1 SGHAT, CDR2 FQNNGV. This CDR3 has 15 residues. The CDR3 bases are TGTGCCAGCAGCTTCACAGGGATCGGCACAGATACGCAGTATTTT. Translating it yields CASSFTGIGTDTQYF.

The rearrangement joins TRBV27 to TRBJ1-1; weak D call: TRBD1 (6 bases). Trimming removed 5 bases at V and 4 bases at J, with 14 bases between. Germline loops: CDR1 MNHEY, CDR2 SMNVEV (reference sequence). CDR3 length equals 14 residues. The CDR3 DNA reads as TGTGCCAGCAGTAACAGGGCATCATTCACTGAAGCTTTCTTT. Translating it yields CASSNRASFTEAFF.

This clone came up once. The chain combines TRBV7-8 with TRBJ1-2, with a possible D match to TRBD1 (5 bases). Germline V lookup: CDR1 SGHVS, CDR2 FQNEAQ. V lost 1 base to trimming and J lost 2 bases, with 11 bases between them. The CDR3 has 15 residues. CDR3 bases: TGTGCCAGCAGCTTAGTTGGGGGGACCAACTATGGCTACACCTTC. It codes for CASSLVGGTNYGYTF.

The chain joins TRBV7-5 to TRBJ2-4; TRBD2, the table's D call, lacks a check against the DNA. TRBV7-5 counts as a pseudogene. The CDR3 sequence is 15 residues long. CDR3 protein: CVRSLSGSAKNIQYF. CDR3 nucleotide sequence: TGTGTCAGAAGCTTAAGCGGGAGTGCCAAAAACATTCAGTACTTC.

The V gene is TRBV7-9, the J gene TRBJ2-1; D is ambiguous. The CDR3 loop spans 10 amino acids. From germline, CDR1 is SEHNR and CDR2 FQNEAQ (reference sequence). V was cut by 5 bases and J by 10 bases, with 6 bases left in between. CDR3 nucleotide sequence: TGTGCCAGCAGCCCATGGGAGCAGTTCTTC. It codes for CASSPWEQFF. Filled out from reference TRBV7-9 and TRBJ2-1, the complete variable domain reads DTGVSQNPRHKITKRGQNVTFRCDPISEHNRLYWYRQTLGQGPEFLTYFQNEAQLEKSRLLSDRFSAERPKGSFSTLEIQRTEQGDSAMYLCASSPWEQFFGPGTRLTVL.

The rearrangement uses TRBV28 and TRBJ2-5, with D possibly TRBD1 on 6 matching bases. The V and J ends lost 5 bases and 1 base respectively, with 11 bases between them. The CDR3 has 14 residues. Germline assignment: CDR1 MDHEN and CDR2 SYDVKM. In DNA form, the CDR3 reads TGTGCCAGCAGTACGGACAGACCCCAAGAGACCCAGTACTTC. Its translation: CASSTDRPQETQYF.

This clone was recorded once. Other DNA sequences in this specimen translate into the identical CDR3. The CDR3 region is CASSGDSQETQYF. CDR3 DNA: TGTGCCAGCAGCGGTGACAGTCAAGAGACCCAGTACTTC. This rearrangement joins TRBV2 to TRBJ2-5; D possibly corresponds to TRBD1 (5 bases). This CDR3 contains 13 residues. CDR1 and CDR2 (germline): SNHLY, FYNNEI. V lost 6 bases and J lost 2, with 10 bases in between.

This rearrangement joins TRBV4-1 to TRBJ2-7, with 8 bases lining up with TRBD2. Germline CDR1 and CDR2: MGHRA and YSYEKL. V dropped 5 bases and J dropped 6; count of bases not matched to a gene: 12. There are 15 residues in the CDR3. The CDR3 nucleotides are TGCGCCAGCAGCTTTAGCGGGACGTCGGGAGGCGAGCAGTACTTC. It specifies CASSFSGTSGGEQYF.

The chain uses TRBV2 and TRBJ2-7, with TRBD1 identical over 12 bases. Germline V gene data show CDR1 as SNHLY and CDR2 as FYNNEI. With V trimmed by 11 bases and J by 7 bases, 6 bases remained unmatched. The CDR3 totals 12 residues. CDR3 loop: CAGGQGAREQYF. CDR3 bases: TGTGCCGGGGGACAGGGGGCAAGAGAGCAGTACTTC.

This rearrangement joins TRBV29-1 to TRBJ2-3; no definite D call. The CDR3 loop spans 12 amino acids. From germline, CDR1 is SQVTM and CDR2 ANQGSEA. V shed 2 bases and J shed 5 bases, with 8 bases lying between them. The CDR3 is CSVETELDTQYF. The CDR3 coding sequence is TGCAGCGTTGAAACCGAGCTAGATACGCAGTATTTT.